This T cell receptor beta chain was captured by sequencing in a study of cytomegalovirus exposure and HLA in healthy donors. Study-level findings and limits: CMV antigen specificity of a few CMV-associated chains was confirmed in vitro. In a later analysis, at a false discovery rate of 0.05, approximately 16,000 TCR beta sequences matched HLA alleles.

PCR involved 60 Vbeta and 13 Jbeta primers. Sequencing was performed with immunoSEQ multiplex PCR; in TCRdb, only in-frame clones are kept and a portion is missing. Of more than 80,000 clones in the sample, 55% to 75% were seen once. On this clone: Its antigen remains unidentified.

Sequenced: PBMCs. The TCR was taken from a man aged 45 to 65 in good health and CMV-seronegative.

This chain's CDR3 is CASRTGEDYGYTF. The CDR3 DNA sequence: TGTGCCAGCAGAACAGGGGAGGACTATGGCTACACCTTC. V usage is TRBV4-2 and J usage is TRBJ1-2, with 7 bases matching TRBD1. The V segment lost 6 bases and the J segment 3 bases; nucleotides outside the gene matches: 4. This CDR3 is built from 13 residues. CDR1 and CDR2 (germline): LGHNA, YNFKEQ.